These T cell receptor beta chains were read from a single sample in a study of OX40 agonist ivuxolimab in advanced cancers. Generated by immunoSEQ multiplex PCR, the TCRdb table keeps only in-frame clones and is missing some. This sample has some 60,000 clones, with about 89% found just once. The source material was CD4+ or CD8+ T cells sorted from blood, sampled in a trial of the OX40 agonist ivuxolimab. The receptors here all came from an adult with an advanced solid tumor such as melanoma, head and neck, liver or kidney cancer. CDR3s include the opening cysteine and the closing phenylalanine or tryptophan. D genes are given only for firm matches. The listing skips clone size in some rows; elsewhere it reads once, few, many or a size class.

v_call,d_call,clone_size,j_call,cdr3_aa,cdr3_nt
TRBV7-9,-,-,TRBJ1-4,CASSSRGLDEKLFF,TGTGCCAGCAGCTCCCGGGGCCTAGATGAAAAACTGTTTTTT
TRBV11-2,TRBD2,-,TRBJ2-1,CASSGLAAYNEQFF,TGTGCCAGCAGCGGACTAGCAGCGTACAATGAGCAGTTCTTC
TRBV29-1,-,-,TRBJ2-7,CSATRAYEQYF,TGCAGCGCGACGCGGGCATACGAGCAGTACTTC
TRBV11-2,TRBD2,-,TRBJ2-1,CASSWTGLAGSSYNEQFF,TGTGCCAGCAGCTGGACGGGACTAGCGGGAAGCTCCTACAATGAGCAGTTCTTC
TRBV5-1,-,-,TRBJ2-1,CASSLVPTGPYNEQFF,TGCGCCAGCAGCTTGGTGCCTACGGGTCCTTACAATGAGCAGTTCTTC
TRBV5-6,-,-,TRBJ2-7,CASSLAGTATYEQYF,TGTGCCAGCAGCTTGGCAGGGACCGCTACCTACGAGCAGTACTTC
TRBV27,-,few,TRBJ1-1,CASSFRDLNTEAFF,TGTGCCAGCAGTTTCCGGGATTTGAACACTGAAGCTTTCTTT
TRBV7-2,-,-,TRBJ2-2,CASKKGAGELFF,TGTGCCAGCAAGAAAGGAGCCGGGGAGCTGTTTTTT
TRBV6-1,-,-,TRBJ1-2,CASSEAGDYGYTF,TGTGCCAGCAGTGAAGCAGGGGACTATGGCTACACCTTC
TRBV5-1,TRBD2,-,TRBJ2-1,CASSLAGGFPYNEQFF,TGCGCCAGCAGCTTGGCCGGGGGGTTCCCCTACAATGAGCAGTTCTTC
TRBV6-5,-,-,TRBJ1-2,CASFGDSYGYTF,TGTGCCAGCTTCGGAGACAGCTATGGCTACACCTTC
TRBV5-4,-,-,TRBJ2-7,CASSLRGRPEQYF,TGTGCCAGCAGCTTGAGGGGCCGGCCTGAGCAGTACTTC
TRBV9,TRBD2,-,TRBJ2-2,CASREAGGPLGELFF,TGTGCCAGCAGGGAAGCGGGAGGGCCCCTCGGGGAGCTGTTTTTT
TRBV10-1,-,-,TRBJ2-3,CASSTGNTQYF,TGCGCCAGCAGTACAGGGAATACGCAGTATTTT
TRBV2,-,-,TRBJ1-3,CASSVMSSGNTIYF,TGTGCCAGCAGTGTGATGAGCTCTGGAAACACCATATATTTT
TRBV2,-,-,TRBJ2-1,CASNGAGDEQFF,TGTGCCAGCAATGGGGCTGGGGATGAGCAGTTCTTC
TRBV6-5,-,-,TRBJ2-7,CASRMTVSYEQYF,TGTGCCAGCAGGATGACAGTTTCCTACGAGCAGTACTTC
TRBV9,TRBD1,-,TRBJ2-2,CASSGQQGAVGELFF,TGTGCCAGCAGCGGACAACAGGGGGCGGTCGGGGAGCTGTTTTTT
TRBV11-2,-,-,TRBJ2-3,CASSLADTQYF,TGTGCCAGCAGCTTGGCAGATACGCAGTATTTT
TRBV18,TRBD1,-,TRBJ2-7,CASSPQGQGYEQYF,TGTGCCAGCTCACCCCAGGGACAGGGCTACGAGCAGTACTTC
TRBV29-1,TRBD1,-,TRBJ2-1,CSVDTGTDYNEQFF,TGCAGCGTCGACACCGGGACAGACTACAATGAGCAGTTCTTC
TRBV11-2,-,-,TRBJ2-5,CASSHLRETQYF,TGTGCCAGCAGCCACCTGAGGGAGACCCAGTACTTC
TRBV19,TRBD1,-,TRBJ1-5,CASRNRDRSDQPQHF,TGTGCCAGTAGGAACCGGGACAGGAGTGATCAGCCCCAGCATTTT
TRBV5-1,-,once,TRBJ1-1,CASRSSNTEAFF,TGCGCCAGCAGATCCAGCAACACTGAAGCTTTCTTT
TRBV28,-,-,TRBJ1-2,CASSLARTNYGYTF,TGTGCCAGCAGTTTAGCCAGGACTAACTATGGCTACACCTTC
TRBV28,TRBD2,-,TRBJ2-1,CASRVGSGSMGEQFF,TGTGCCAGCAGGGTCGGTAGCGGGAGTATGGGTGAGCAGTTCTTC
TRBV19,TRBD2,-,TRBJ2-3,CASSISSGFTDTQYF,TGTGCCAGTAGTATTTCTAGCGGGTTCACAGATACGCAGTATTTT
TRBV7-2,-,-,TRBJ1-3,CASSFGTENTIYF,TGTGCCAGCAGCTTCGGGACCGAGAACACCATATATTTT
TRBV4-3,-,-,TRBJ1-6,CASSQNRDGSPLHF,TGCGCCAGCAGCCAAAACAGGGATGGATCACCCCTCCACTTT
TRBV7-2,TRBD2,-,TRBJ2-7,CASRSQASGSYEQYF,TGTGCCAGCAGATCCCAAGCTAGCGGGAGCTACGAGCAGTACTTC
TRBV6-4,-,-,TRBJ2-1,CASSPTRLSEQFF,TGTGCCAGCAGCCCTACTCGACTGTCTGAGCAGTTCTTC
TRBV7-2,-,-,TRBJ2-5,CASSLDLETQYF,TGTGCCAGCAGCTTAGACTTAGAGACCCAGTACTTC
TRBV27,-,-,TRBJ1-2,CASSIGRGSYGYTF,TGTGCCAGCAGTATTGGACGCGGTTCATATGGCTACACCTTC
TRBV10-2,TRBD2,-,TRBJ2-5,CASSAPAGDQETQYF,TGCGCCAGCAGTGCCCCCGCGGGAGACCAAGAGACCCAGTACTTC
TRBV28,TRBD1,-,TRBJ1-1,CASRGQGAGSTEAFF,TGTGCCAGCAGGGGACAGGGGGCTGGTTCAACTGAAGCTTTCTTT
TRBV10-2,-,-,TRBJ2-7,CASSDPGGRPTSYEQYF,TGCGCCAGCAGTGACCCCGGGGGACGGCCGACCTCCTACGAGCAGTACTTC
TRBV7-9,-,-,TRBJ2-5,CASSLGTLGYQETQYF,TGTGCCAGCAGCTTAGGCACCCTTGGGTACCAAGAGACCCAGTACTTC
TRBV7-3,TRBD2,-,TRBJ2-1,CASSPTSGRLFF,TGTGCCAGCAGCCCGACTAGCGGGAGGCTGTTCTTC